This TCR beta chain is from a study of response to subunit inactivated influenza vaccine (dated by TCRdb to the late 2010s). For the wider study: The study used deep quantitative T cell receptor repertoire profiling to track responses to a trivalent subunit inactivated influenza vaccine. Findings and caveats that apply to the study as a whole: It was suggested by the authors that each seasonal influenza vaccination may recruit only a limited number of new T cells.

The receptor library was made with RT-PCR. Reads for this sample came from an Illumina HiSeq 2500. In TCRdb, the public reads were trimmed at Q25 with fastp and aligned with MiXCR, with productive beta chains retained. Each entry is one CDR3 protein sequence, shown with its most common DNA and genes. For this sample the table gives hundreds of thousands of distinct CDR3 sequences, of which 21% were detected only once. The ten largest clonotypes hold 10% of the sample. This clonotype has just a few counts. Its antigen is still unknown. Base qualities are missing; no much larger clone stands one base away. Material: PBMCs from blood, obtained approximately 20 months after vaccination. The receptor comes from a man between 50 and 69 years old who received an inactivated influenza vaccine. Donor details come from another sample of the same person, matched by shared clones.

The DNA reads as follows: TGTGCCAGCAGCTTAGGAGTAGAAGGCTACGAGCAGTACTTC. Its protein is CASSLGVEGYEQYF. Recombination linked TRBV7-2 to TRBJ2-7; the D gene remains uncertain. The cysteine opens and the phenylalanine closes a CDR3 of 14 amino acids. Of the read, only the CDR3 DNA is kept; its 42 bases are in frame from base 1. V and J are truncated by 1 base and 3 bases respectively, leaving an intervening sequence of 10 bases. In the germline V gene, CDR1 corresponds to SGHTA and CDR2 to FQGNSA.